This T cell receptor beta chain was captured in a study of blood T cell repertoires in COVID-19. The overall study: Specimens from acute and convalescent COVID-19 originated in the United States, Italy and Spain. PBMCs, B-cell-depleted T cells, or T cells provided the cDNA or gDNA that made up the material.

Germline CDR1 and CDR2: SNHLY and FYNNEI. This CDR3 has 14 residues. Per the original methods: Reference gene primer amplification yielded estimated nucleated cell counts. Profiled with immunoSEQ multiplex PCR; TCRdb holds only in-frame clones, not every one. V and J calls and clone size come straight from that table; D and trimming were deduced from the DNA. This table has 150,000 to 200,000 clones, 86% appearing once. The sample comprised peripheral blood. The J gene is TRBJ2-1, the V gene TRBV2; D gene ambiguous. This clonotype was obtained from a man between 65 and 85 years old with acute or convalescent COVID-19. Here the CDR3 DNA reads TGTGCTTGTGGCCTACAGAGCTCCTACAATGAGCAGTTCTTC. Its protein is CACGLQSSYNEQFF.